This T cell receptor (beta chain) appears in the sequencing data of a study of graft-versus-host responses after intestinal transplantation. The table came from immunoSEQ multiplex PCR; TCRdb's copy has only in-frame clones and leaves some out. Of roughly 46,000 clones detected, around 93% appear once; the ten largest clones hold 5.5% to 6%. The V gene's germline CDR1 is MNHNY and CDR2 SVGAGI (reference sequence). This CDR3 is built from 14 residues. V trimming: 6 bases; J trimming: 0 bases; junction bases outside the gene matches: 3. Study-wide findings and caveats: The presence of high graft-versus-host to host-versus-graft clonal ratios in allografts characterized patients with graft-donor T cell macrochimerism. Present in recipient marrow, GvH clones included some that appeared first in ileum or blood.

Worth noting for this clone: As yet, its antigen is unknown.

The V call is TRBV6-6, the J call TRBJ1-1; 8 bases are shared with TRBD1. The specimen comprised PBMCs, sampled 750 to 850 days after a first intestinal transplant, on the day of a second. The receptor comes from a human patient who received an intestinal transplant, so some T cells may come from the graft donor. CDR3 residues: CASSRTGMNTEAFF. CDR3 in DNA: TGTGCCAGCAGCCGGACAGGGATGAACACTGAAGCTTTCTTT.